One sample yielded the 28 T cell receptor beta chains listed below, sequenced in a study of blood T cell repertoires in COVID-19. This table comes from immunoSEQ multiplex PCR, and its TCRdb copy is limited to in-frame clones, with some not included. Here the sample spans roughly 390,000 clones, about 89% being singletons. The sequencing sample was made of peripheral blood. All receptors derive from a woman in her thirties with COVID-19, enrolled during active disease.

This chain uses TRBV4-2 with TRBJ2-1; D gene unclear. V gave up 1 base and J gave up 5 bases, with 6 bases separating them. The CDR3 has 13 residues. Germline loops: CDR1 LGHNA, CDR2 YNFKEQ. The CDR3 region is CASSQGLDNEQFF. DNA for the CDR3: TGTGCCAGCAGCCAAGGCCTAGACAATGAGCAGTTCTTC.

This chain joins TRBV6-2 or TRBV6-3 and TRBJ1-5; no definite D call. Germline CDR1 is MNHEY and CDR2 is SVGEGT. The CDR3 length is 16 residues. The germline V and J ends were trimmed by 0 bases and 1 base, with 10 bases remaining between them. The CDR3 loop reads CASSYSPGVSNQPQHF. CDR3 in DNA: TGTGCCAGCAGTTACTCTCCGGGAGTCAGCAATCAGCCCCAGCATTTT.

The V gene is TRBV5-1, the J gene TRBJ2-7, with a possible D match to TRBD2 (6 bases). With 2 bases removed from V and 4 bases from J, the gap between germline ends came to 13 bases. Looked up from germline, CDR1 is SGHRS and CDR2 is YFSETQ. The CDR3 is made up of 14 amino acids. CDR3 nucleotides: TGCGCCAGCAGCTTCGGGGGACGCCGTTACGAGCAGTACTTC. It is translated as CASSFGGRRYEQYF.

This clone was recorded only once. The germline gene is not matched at one end of the junction; a read error may be the cause. The V gene is TRBV7-7, the J gene TRBJ2-3; the match to TRBD2 covers 8 bases. CDR1 is SSHAT and CDR2 is FNYEAQ in the germline V gene (reference sequence). There are 15 residues in the CDR3. The CDR3 DNA reads TGTGCTAGCAGCCCCCAGACTAGCGCAGCAGATACGCAGTATTTT. It encodes CASSPQTSAADTQYF.

The chain couples TRBV5-1 to TRBJ2-5; a weak D match, TRBD1 (5 bases). V was shortened by 0 bases and J by 5 bases, with 11 bases between the two germline ends. The CDR3 is 14 residues long. Germline CDR1 SGHRS, CDR2 YFSETQ. The CDR3: CASSLEGRRETQYF. CDR3 in DNA: TGCGCCAGCAGCTTGGAGGGGCGCAGGGAGACCCAGTACTTC.

This clone has a handful of counts. The chain links TRBV11-2 to TRBJ1-3, with TRBD1 identical over 7 bases. In germline, CDR1 is SGHAT, CDR2 FQNNGV. J gave up 0 bases and V 4 bases, and 3 bases lay outside the gene matches. The CDR3 covers 15 residues. CDR3 sequence (DNA): TGTGCCAGCAGCTCCACAGGGGCCTCTGGAAACACCATATATTTT. Translated: CASSSTGASGNTIYF.

As concerns this clone: The same CDR3 is also encoded by other DNA sequences in this sample. J is TRBJ2-5 and V is TRBV28; 9 bases line up with TRBD1. Unmatched junction bases numbered 1, after V lost 4 bases and J lost 1 base. The CDR3 is 14 amino acids. CDR1 MDHEN and CDR2 SYDVKM come from the germline V gene. In DNA, the CDR3 is TGTGCCAGCAGTTCGGGACAGGGCCAAGAGACCCAGTACTTC. Protein: CASSSGQGQETQYF.

The CDR3 nucleotides are TGTGCCAGCAGCGTACAAGAGACCCAGTACTTC. Encoded protein: CASSVQETQYF. This chain uses TRBV6-5 with TRBJ2-5; D not resolved. CDR1 and CDR2 from the germline V gene are MNHEY and SVGAGI. This CDR3 spans 11 amino acids. Deletions cut 6 bases from V and 2 bases from J, with 4 bases between.

The rearrangement uses TRBV11-2 and TRBJ2-5; 7 positions match TRBD1. Germline CDR1 reads SGHAT; CDR2 reads FQNNGV. The V segment lost 5 bases and the J segment 5 bases; nucleotides outside the gene matches: 8. The CDR3 loop spans 14 amino acids. Here the CDR3 DNA reads TGTGCCAGCAGCGCACAGGGGCCGTGGGAGACCCAGTACTTC. Protein product: CASSAQGPWETQYF.

The V gene is TRBV4-2, the J gene TRBJ1-2; TRBD1 is a possible D gene (5 bases). The CDR3 has 12 amino acids. V lost 2 bases and J 6 bases, leaving 7 bases between the germline ends. In germline, CDR1 is LGHNA, CDR2 YNFKEQ. The CDR3 region has the DNA TGTGCCAGCAGCCAACAGACAGATGGCTACACCTTC. It codes for CASSQQTDGYTF.

The chain uses TRBV2 and TRBJ1-5; 12 nucleotides agree with TRBD1. The V gene end was trimmed by 7 bases and the J gene end by 6 bases; junction bases not matched to a gene: 7. This CDR3 is 15 amino acids long. CDR1 is SNHLY and CDR2 is FYNNEI in the germline V gene. CDR3 DNA: TGTGCCAGCACCTCCGGGACAGGGGGCGGTCAGCCCCAGCATTTT. It translates to CASTSGTGGGQPQHF.

The genes are TRBV30 and TRBJ2-7; 7 positions match TRBD2. Germline assignment: CDR1 GTSNPN and CDR2 SVGIG (reference sequence). J was trimmed by 6 bases and V by 0 bases; bases with no gene match: 11. There are 15 residues in the CDR3. DNA for the CDR3: TGTGCCTGGAGTGTACGGGCTAGCGGACCCATCGAGCAGTACTTC. It specifies CAWSVRASGPIEQYF.

J is TRBJ2-1 and V is TRBV11-3; 16 nucleotides agree with TRBD2. V lost 6 bases and J lost 5; bases outside the gene matches: 10. The germline CDR1 and CDR2 sequences are SGHNT and YENEEA. The CDR3 spans 18 residues. CDR3 loop: CASSAEGLAGGGNNEQFF. CDR3 nucleotides: TGTGCCAGCAGTGCAGAGGGACTAGCGGGAGGGGGCAACAATGAGCAGTTCTTC.

The chain couples TRBV24-1 to TRBJ2-1; D not certain. CDR3 length equals 11 residues. The germline V gene has CDR1 KGHDR and CDR2 SFDVKD. Trimming shortened V by 3 bases and J by 7 bases, and 3 bases separated the two germline ends. The CDR3 DNA is TGTGCCACCAGTGATCTGAATGAGCAGTTCTTC. It translates to CATSDLNEQFF.

The genes are TRBV12-3 or TRBV12-4 and TRBJ2-4, with D perhaps matching TRBD1 (5 bases). V was shortened by 3 bases and J by 8 bases, with 11 bases between the two germline ends. This CDR3 is built from 13 residues. The CDR3 loop reads CASSFGHNDIQYF. The DNA for the CDR3 is TGTGCCAGCAGTTTCGGACACAACGACATTCAGTACTTC.

V is TRBV11-3 and J is TRBJ2-1, with D perhaps matching TRBD2 (6 bases). Germline CDR1 is SGHNT and CDR2 is YENEEA. Trimming stripped 4 bases from V and 8 bases from J, with 15 bases between. The CDR3 consists of 14 residues. In DNA, the CDR3 is TGTGCCAGCAGCTCCAGAACGACTAGTCATGAGCAGTTCTTC. Encoded protein: CASSSRTTSHEQFF. The whole variable domain, remainder taken from reference TRBV11-3 and TRBJ2-1, is EAGVVQSPRYKIIEKKQPVAFWCNPISGHNTLYWYLQNLGQGPELLIRYENEEAVDDSQLPKDRFSAERLKGVDSTLKIQPAELGDSAVYLCASSSRTTSHEQFFGPGTRLTVL.

V usage is TRBV3-1 (or the pseudogene TRBV3-2) and J usage is TRBJ2-3; TRBD2 aligns across 15 bases. Germline V gives CDR1 LGHDT, CDR2 YNNKEL (reference sequence). The length of the CDR3 is 16 residues. J lost 6 bases, V lost 4 bases, and 5 bases had no gene match. The DNA of the CDR3 is TGTGCCAGCAGCCTAGGGACTAGCGGGAGGCAGGATACGCAGTATTTT. Residues: CASSLGTSGRQDTQYF.

This chain links TRBV5-6 with TRBJ2-3; 7 bases fit TRBD1. Germline CDR1 SGHDT, CDR2 YYEEEE. The V and J ends lost 2 bases and 1 base, in that order; junction bases with no gene match: 4. The CDR3 covers 15 residues. The CDR3 loop is CASSLDRDGTDTQYF. Written as DNA, the CDR3 is TGTGCCAGCAGCTTAGACAGGGACGGCACAGATACGCAGTATTTT.

V gene TRBV23-1 combines with J gene TRBJ2-7; maybe TRBD1 (6 bases). TRBV23-1 is recorded as an ORF, its role being uncertain. V lost 7 bases and J lost 5, with 21 bases in between. The CDR3 contains 15 residues. The CDR3 here is CASNRLRRGNHEQYF. The CDR3 nucleotides are TGCGCCAGCAACCGGCTCCGCAGGGGTAACCACGAGCAGTACTTC.

J is TRBJ1-3 and V is TRBV18; 11 positions agree with TRBD1. Germline assignment: CDR1 KGHSH and CDR2 LQKENI. Losses at the gene ends were 5 bases for V and 1 base for J; bases not matched to a gene: 13. CDR3 length: 19 residues. The CDR3 bases are TGTGCCAGCTCAGCGGACAGGGGGCGATTTTCTCTGTCTGGAAACACCATATATTTT. It translates to CASSADRGRFSLSGNTIYF.

The chain combines TRBV6-5 with TRBJ2-4, with unresolved D. Trimming removed 6 bases from V and 1 base from J, with 13 bases in between. Germline V lookup: CDR1 MNHEY, CDR2 SVGAGI. This CDR3 has 15 residues. The CDR3 loop reads CASSPVPGAKNIQYF. CDR3 nucleotides: TGTGCCAGCAGCCCAGTTCCCGGGGCCAAAAACATTCAGTACTTC.

The rearrangement uses TRBV7-9 and TRBJ1-1; TRBD1 agrees at 8 bases. Trimming cost V 5 bases and J 4 bases; bases outside gene matches: 3. This CDR3 is built from 13 residues. Germline V gives CDR1 SEHNR, CDR2 FQNEAQ (reference sequence). The chain's CDR3 is CASSKGTGTEAFF. The CDR3 nucleotides read TGTGCCAGCAGCAAAGGGACAGGCACTGAAGCTTTCTTT.

V is TRBV27 and J is TRBJ2-7, with D possibly matching TRBD2 (6 bases). The V gene lost 3 bases and the J gene lost 4 bases, with 10 bases spanning the gap. The CDR3 runs to 13 residues. Germline assignment: CDR1 MNHEY and CDR2 SMNVEV (reference sequence). The CDR3 loop reads CASSFREKYEQYF. The CDR3 DNA is TGTGCCAGCAGTTTCCGGGAGAAGTACGAGCAGTACTTC.

The chain couples TRBV19 to TRBJ2-1; D perhaps matches TRBD1 (6 bases). CDR3 length: 15 amino acids. The V gene lost 9 bases and the J gene lost 5 bases, with 20 bases spanning the gap. CDR1 is LNHDA and CDR2 is SQIVND in the germline V gene (reference sequence). Written as DNA, the CDR3 is TGTGCCAGCCGTAGACAGGTAGCCTCGCACAATGAGCAGTTCTTC. This sequence encodes CASRRQVASHNEQFF.

The chain recombines TRBV10-3 with TRBJ2-3, with D perhaps matching TRBD1 (6 bases). This CDR3 region has 15 residues. Germline CDR1 reads ENHRY; CDR2 reads SYGVKD. Trimming stripped 2 bases from V and 5 bases from J, with 14 bases between. CDR3 residues: CAISETGTLVDTQYF. Written as DNA, the CDR3 is TGTGCCATCAGTGAGACCGGGACATTGGTAGATACGCAGTATTTT.

This sequence joins TRBV29-1 and TRBJ2-7, with a weak D call TRBD2 (6 bases). This CDR3 spans 13 amino acids. The ends were cut back, 7 bases at V and 0 bases at J, with 13 bases in the middle. The germline V gene encodes CDR1 SQVTM and CDR2 ANQGSEA. The CDR3 DNA is TGCAGCGCTAACAGCGGGCCCTCCTACGAGCAGTACTTC. This codes for CSANSGPSYEQYF.

The chain couples TRBV18 to TRBJ2-3; tentatively, D is TRBD2 (6 bases). This CDR3 is built from 14 residues. V lost 4 bases and J 1 base, leaving 9 bases between the germline ends. The V gene's germline CDR1 is KGHSH and CDR2 LQKENI. CDR3 in DNA: TGTGCCAGCTCACTAGGAGGGGGCACAGATACGCAGTATTTT. This encodes CASSLGGGTDTQYF.

The V call is TRBV15, the J call TRBJ2-1; tentative D call: TRBD2 (5 bases). Trimming left V 5 bases short and J 7 bases short, with 18 bases between. This CDR3 contains 15 residues. Germline CDR1 reads LNHNV; CDR2 reads YYDKDF (reference sequence). The CDR3 reads CATSGEFWPRNEQFF. The DNA of the CDR3 is TGTGCCACCAGCGGGGAGTTCTGGCCCCGTAATGAGCAGTTCTTC.